The 26 T cell receptor beta chains given below trace back to one sample, sequenced in a study of blood T cells in healthy people across ages. The authors ran a second PCR of about 7 to 12 cycles using a sample-barcoded 5' primer and a J-beta primer mix. Via MiXCR, TCRdb re-called the 5' RACE reads, giving one row per CDR3 protein. Seen here are 750,000 to 950,000 distinct CDR3 sequences, roughly 53% observed once, and the top ten hold under 50%. Input material: blood. The receptor source for this set is a man aged 80 or over in good health.

The chain is built from TRBV7-9 and TRBJ2-2; 7 nucleotides line up with TRBD2. CDR1 and CDR2 from the germline V gene are SEHNR and FQNEAQ (reference sequence). Trimming took 2 bases from V and 1 from J; bases not matched to a gene: 7. The CDR3 extends over 17 amino acids. The CDR3 bases are TGTGCCAGCAGCTTAAAAAAGGCGGGGGTGAACACCGGGGAGCTGTTTTTT. Protein: CASSLKKAGVNTGELFF.

This chain joins TRBV6-5 and TRBJ2-7; maybe TRBD2 (7 bases). CDR3 length: 15 amino acids. Looked up from germline, CDR1 is MNHEY and CDR2 is SVGAGI. Trimming stripped 1 base from V and 2 bases from J, with 12 bases between. The CDR3 here is CASSYLGGGPYEQYF. The CDR3 DNA reads TGTGCCAGCAGTTACTTAGGGGGAGGGCCCTACGAGCAGTACTTC.

The chain employs TRBV20-1 and TRBJ2-5; unclear D gene. The CDR3 is 14 amino acids. The germline V gene has CDR1 DFQATT and CDR2 SNEGSKA (reference sequence). The V end was cut by 0 bases, the J end by 3 bases, with 11 bases between. The CDR3: CSARETGEEETQYF. The CDR3 bases are TGCAGTGCTAGAGAGACCGGTGAGGAAGAGACCCAGTACTTC.

This clonotype was detected only a few times. The chain couples TRBV29-1 to TRBJ1-4; TRBD1 matches 9 bases. V shed 7 bases and J 0 bases; nucleotides not matched to a gene: 9. The germline CDR1 and CDR2 sequences are SQVTM and ANQGSEA. The CDR3 contains 16 residues. CDR3 nucleotides: TGCAGCGCCTTAGGGACAGGGTTTGCAACTAATGAAAAACTGTTTTTT. It yields the protein CSALGTGFATNEKLFF. Using reference TRBV29-1 and TRBJ1-4 for the parts outside the CDR3, the full variable domain is SAVISQKPSRDICQRGTSLTIQCQVDSQVTMMFWYRQQPGQSLTLIATANQGSEATYESGFVIDKFPISRPNLTFSTLTVSNMSPEDSSIYLCSALGTGFATNEKLFFGSGTQLSVL.

Only a few counts were recorded for this clonotype. V is TRBV6-2 or TRBV6-3 and J is TRBJ2-3, with D tentatively TRBD2 (6 bases). Trimming pared 6 bases from V and 14 bases from J, leaving 18 bases between. Germline CDR1 MNHEY, CDR2 SVGEGT. The CDR3 is 12 amino acids. The CDR3: CASREEGRDAYF. The CDR3, as DNA: TGTGCCAGCAGAGAGGAGGGCCGAGACGCGTATTTT.

Turning to this clonotype: One end of the junction varies from germline; a read error may be responsible. The chain uses TRBV7-9 and TRBJ2-4; TRBD1 agrees at 7 bases. Germline CDR1 is SEHNR and CDR2 is FQNEAQ (reference sequence). The CDR3 is made up of 13 amino acids. DNA for the CDR3: TGTGCCAGCAGCGACAGGGCCCGGGACATTCCGTACTTC. This codes for CASSDRARDIPYF.

The chain joins TRBV27 to TRBJ2-7; D uncertain. Per germline, CDR1 MNHEY and CDR2 SMNVEV (reference sequence). The CDR3 runs to 16 residues. Trimming left V 1 base short and J 1 base short, with 14 bases between. CDR3 nucleotide sequence: TGTGCCAGCAGTTTATTAAACACCATGAATTCCTACGAGCAGTACTTC. Encoded protein: CASSLLNTMNSYEQYF.

This chain uses TRBV6-6 with TRBJ2-1; D is uncertain. This CDR3 is built from 12 residues. Germline CDR1 and CDR2: MNHNY and SVGAGI (reference sequence). Trimming pared 5 bases from V and 12 bases from J, leaving 14 bases between. This CDR3 is CASSPLTARQFF. The CDR3 region has the DNA TGTGCCAGCAGTCCCCTAACGGCCCGGCAGTTCTTC.

This clonotype appeared a few times. This chain connects TRBV7-8 to TRBJ2-7; TRBD2 matches at 12 bases. The CDR3 sequence is 16 residues long. Looked up from germline, CDR1 is SGHVS and CDR2 is FQNEAQ. J gave up 1 base and V 1 base, and 2 bases lay outside the gene matches. The CDR3 coding sequence is TGTGCCAGCAGCTTAGAACTAGCGGGAGGTTCCTACGAGCAGTACTTC. Amino acid sequence: CASSLELAGGSYEQYF.

The chain is built from TRBV30 and TRBJ2-2, with TRBD1 as a possible D gene (6 bases). The germline V gene has CDR1 GTSNPN and CDR2 SVGIG (reference sequence). The length of the CDR3 is 15 residues. The germline V and J ends were trimmed by 3 bases and 4 bases, with 15 bases remaining between them. The CDR3 bases are TGTGCCTGGAGCTATCCACTAGGGGGCACCGGGGAGCTGTTTTTT. It is translated as CAWSYPLGGTGELFF.

V usage is TRBV12-3 or TRBV12-4 and J usage is TRBJ2-1, with D possibly TRBD1 on 5 matching bases. This CDR3 spans 15 amino acids. The germline V and J ends were trimmed by 3 bases and 10 bases, with 19 bases remaining between them. The CDR3 sequence: CASSLVRTLNYEQFF. The CDR3 DNA reads TGTGCCAGCAGTTTGGTCCGGACACTCAACTACGAGCAGTTCTTC.

This clonotype occurred a few times. The chain is built from TRBV9 and TRBJ2-7; 10 bases line up with TRBD2. Trimming at V came to 3 bases and at J to 5 bases, leaving 5 bases not matched to a gene. The CDR3 extends over 14 amino acids. CDR1 and CDR2 (germline): SGDLS, YYNGEE. The CDR3, as DNA: TGTGCCAGCAGCGCTAGCGGGAGTTTAGACGAGCAGTACTTC. It is translated as CASSASGSLDEQYF.

V and J are TRBV6-5 and TRBJ2-6; TRBD1 might be the D (5 bases). V was shortened by 2 bases and J by 1 base, with 9 bases between the two germline ends. Germline V gene sequence: CDR1 MNHEY, CDR2 SVGAGI. This CDR3 spans 16 amino acids. CDR3 sequence reads: CASSYAGQSGANVLTF. In nucleotides, the CDR3 is TGTGCCAGCAGTTACGCAGGGCAGTCTGGGGCCAACGTCCTGACTTTC.

This clonotype was seen a few times. The gene calls are TRBV6-1 and TRBJ2-7, with 8 bases that match TRBD1. V trimming: 8 bases; J trimming: 3 bases; junction bases outside the gene matches: 3. Germline V gene lookup returns CDR1 MNHNS and CDR2 SASEGT. CDR3 length: 12 amino acids. The CDR3 loop reads CASFGQGYEQYF. The CDR3 nucleotides are TGTGCCAGCTTTGGACAGGGCTACGAGCAGTACTTC.

The CDR3, as DNA: TGTGCCAGCAGAGCGGACGGCAATGAGCAGTTCTTC. Translated, it gives CASRADGNEQFF. The chain couples TRBV2 to TRBJ2-1; D possibly corresponds to TRBD2 (5 bases). This CDR3 spans 12 amino acids. Per germline, CDR1 SNHLY and CDR2 FYNNEI. V was trimmed by 6 bases and J by 6 bases, leaving 9 bases between them. The full variable domain, with the rest looked up from reference TRBV2 and TRBJ2-1, is EPEVTQTPSHQVTQMGQEVILRCVPISNHLYFYWYRQILGQKVEFLVSFYNNEISEKSEIFDDQFSVERPDGSNFTLKIRSTKLEDSAMYFCASRADGNEQFFGPGTRLTVL.

This clonotype was seen a handful of times. The chain recombines TRBV2 with TRBJ2-7; possible D gene TRBD1, 7 bases. CDR3 length equals 14 residues. The germline V gene has CDR1 SNHLY and CDR2 FYNNEI. Trimming shortened V by 6 bases and J by 4 bases, and 16 bases separated the two germline ends. The CDR3 reads CASRESTGRYEQYF. The CDR3 DNA reads TGTGCCAGCAGAGAGTCGACAGGGAGGTACGAGCAGTACTTC.

V gene TRBV20-1 combines with J gene TRBJ2-7; no reliable D call. The CDR3 has 11 residues. Germline assignment: CDR1 DFQATT and CDR2 SNEGSKA (reference sequence). Trimming took off 2 bases at V and 7 bases at J, with 9 bases between the two ends. This CDR3 is CSARPYNEQYF. CDR3 in DNA: TGCAGTGCTAGACCTTACAATGAGCAGTACTTC.

There are a few counts of this clonotype. The chain employs TRBV27 and TRBJ2-7, with 14 bases that match TRBD2. Germline V lookup: CDR1 MNHEY, CDR2 SMNVEV (reference sequence). V shed 4 bases and J 6 bases; nucleotides not matched to a gene: 14. This CDR3 region has 18 residues. CDR3 nucleotide sequence: TGTGCCAGCAGTTCTCGGACTAGCGGGAGGTTAGGCCCCTTCGAGCAGTACTTC. Its protein product is CASSSRTSGRLGPFEQYF.

This clonotype was found a few times. The chain links TRBV12-3 or TRBV12-4 to TRBJ2-4; a weak D match, TRBD1 (6 bases). Trimming shortened V by 3 bases and J by 0 bases, and 12 bases separated the two germline ends. The CDR3 has 16 amino acids. The CDR3 bases are TGTGCCAGCAGTTTTGGGTGGGGGCTAGCCAAAAACATTCAGTACTTC. This sequence encodes CASSFGWGLAKNIQYF.

The sample holds one count of this clonotype. The V and J genes are TRBV9 and TRBJ2-5; no firm D call. From germline, CDR1 is SGDLS and CDR2 YYNGEE. The CDR3 loop spans 13 amino acids. V was pared by 2 bases and J by 5 bases, with 10 bases between. The chain's CDR3 is CASSVGHRETQYF. DNA of the CDR3: TGTGCCAGCAGCGTCGGCCACCGGGAGACCCAGTACTTC.

The V and J genes are TRBV20-1 and TRBJ2-7; D is tentatively TRBD1 or TRBD2 (6 bases each). The CDR3 has 12 residues. CDR1 DFQATT and CDR2 SNEGSKA come from the germline V gene (reference sequence). V lost 7 bases and J lost 7, with 17 bases in between. Here the CDR3 reads CSVGGLSQEQYF. CDR3 nucleotides: TGCAGTGTTGGGGGGCTGTCGCAGGAGCAGTACTTC.

This clonotype has just a few counts. This chain uses TRBV7-9 with TRBJ2-1, with 11 bases that match TRBD2. The CDR3 consists of 17 residues. In germline, CDR1 is SEHNR, CDR2 FQNEAQ (reference sequence). V shed 4 bases, J shed 2 bases, and the junction held 7 bases outside the gene matches. The CDR3 DNA sequence: TGTGCCAGCAGCTCCCATACGACTAGCGGGGCCTACAATGAGCAGTTCTTC. Encoded protein: CASSSHTTSGAYNEQFF.

A few counts support this clonotype. The genes are TRBV5-1 and TRBJ2-5; D remains ambiguous. Germline CDR1 is SGHRS and CDR2 is YFSETQ. The CDR3 is 15 residues long. V was cut by 0 bases and J by 2 bases, with 11 bases left in between. The CDR3 DNA is TGCGCCAGCAGCTTGGGAGCCCAACGTCAAGAGACCCAGTACTTC. This encodes CASSLGAQRQETQYF.

This clonotype has more than one count but fewer than ten. This chain joins TRBV12-3 or TRBV12-4 and TRBJ2-1; 14 nucleotides align to TRBD2. The CDR3 spans 15 residues. The V gene end was trimmed by 3 bases and the J gene end by 10 bases; junction bases not matched to a gene: 5. The CDR3 region is CASSLGTSGRREQFF. DNA for the CDR3: TGTGCCAGCAGTTTGGGGACTAGCGGGAGAAGGGAGCAGTTCTTC.

This chain links TRBV25-1 with TRBJ2-1; D not resolved. V lost 3 bases, J lost 9 bases, and 21 bases lay in between. The germline gives CDR1 MGHDK, CDR2 SYGVNS. The CDR3 is made up of 16 amino acids. The CDR3 nucleotides read TGTGCCAGCAGTGAGAGGAGCTCAATAATTTCCGGTGAGCAGTTCTTC. Residues: CASSERSSIISGEQFF.

The gene calls are TRBV4-2 and TRBJ2-1, with 10 bases matching TRBD2. This CDR3 has 16 amino acids. CDR1 LGHNA and CDR2 YNFKEQ come from the germline V gene. J gave up 4 bases and V 0 bases, and 3 bases lay outside the gene matches. The CDR3 reads CASSQERAGGYNEQFF. The CDR3 DNA follows: TGTGCCAGCAGCCAAGAGCGAGCGGGAGGGTACAATGAGCAGTTCTTC.